This TCR beta chain was observed in a study of blood T cells in healthy people across ages (dated by TCRdb to between 2014 and 2017). Notes on the research overall: In model experiments, template switching captured about one uniquely barcoded TCR beta cDNA molecule for every two T cells. Age-related changes in TCR beta repertoire diversity were measured in the study by deep sequencing normalized with unique cDNA molecular identifiers. The donors were split into four age groups: young (average around 16 years), middle-aged (39), aged (over 55) and long-lived (roughly 80). Donors of different ages were randomly distributed across sequencing lanes to avoid experimental bias. For two donors (one aged 18 to 30 and one aged 80 or older), the study analyzed two additional independent replicas of 1 million unique cDNA reads from the same blood draw.

On this clonotype: Its antigen specificity is not known. Mismatch with germline at one junction end may stem from a read error.

The roughly 37 donors, aged about 6 to 95 years, were systemically healthy Caucasian individuals from Russia. Ten milliliters of peripheral blood were drawn from each donor into EDTA-treated Vacutainer tubes. Ficoll-Paque density-gradient centrifugation was used to isolate PBMCs, with at least 7 million obtained per sample. Trizol reagent was used to extract total RNA from the PBMCs, yielding at least 5.5 micrograms per sample. For every donor, flow cytometry on a PBMC aliquot measured the percentage of naive CD45RAhigh/CD27high T cells. The method was 5' RACE. The instrument given in TCRdb is Illumina HiSeq 2500. A second PCR of roughly 7 to 11 cycles was performed with a sample-barcoded 5' primer and a J-beta primer mix. A unique molecular identifier was introduced onto each TCR beta cDNA molecule by a template-switch 5' adaptor carrying 12 random nucleotides. Each sample yielded at least 2.5 million CDR3-containing paired-end reads. First-strand cDNA synthesis was performed from all RNA using the Mint cDNA synthesis kit, with priming by a TRBC-specific oligonucleotide. Following uracil-DNA glycosylase treatment, a first 18-cycle PCR with universal primers M1SS and BC2_uni_R was performed on all cDNA. In the authors' own workflow: Normalization of each sample was performed by random selection of 1 million high-quality reads, each carrying a distinct molecular identifier. Instead of being binned into consensus sequences, reads that shared molecular identifiers were thrown out. CDR3 identification, clonotype clustering and error correction used MiTCR with a Q25 quality threshold and the strictest error-elimination algorithm. A nonparametric unseen species model using Euler transformation provided a lower-bound estimate of total TCR beta diversity. TCRdb took the public reads, trimmed them with fastp at Q25, ran MiXCR for clone calling and kept in-frame beta chains. Each CDR3 protein appears once, grouped with its most common genes and DNA. It is TCRdb's table, rather than the study itself, that gives the V and J calls and clone size. Within this sample are hundreds of thousands of distinct CDR3 sequences, with 45% to 50% of them counted one time only. The ten most abundant clones make up under 35% of the sample.

On the study overall, not on this receptor specifically: The percentage of naive T cells measured by flow cytometry correlated strongly with observed TCR beta diversity. The CMV infection status of donors was not known, potentially confounding age-related changes in expanded clonotypes. Compared with the aged group, more naive CD4+ T cells, fewer expanded clones and increased TCR diversity were shown by the long-lived group, suggesting age selection. Bulk unsorted PBMC profiling prevented conclusive comparison of naive and antigen-experienced compartments. As age increased, observed TCR beta diversity per million T cells dropped in a roughly linear way, and a significant reduction was already evident by age 40. Estimates of total diversity based on one million sequenced T cells were regarded as lower bounds and as underestimates.

Reading the germline V gene gives CDR1 MDHEN and CDR2 SYDVKM. The CDR3 runs 15 residues from the cysteine to the phenylalanine. Only the CDR3 region is kept as DNA, spanning 45 bases read in frame from base 1. Sequencing input: blood. This sequence originates from a woman aged 55 to 70 in good health. This sequence uses TRBV28 and TRBJ2-1; no D gene call is confident. The CDR3 protein: CASSLGIAPHNEQFF. The DNA sequence reads TGTGCCAGCAGTTTGGGGATCGCCCCCCACAACGAGCAGTTCTTC.